Detailed here is one T cell receptor (beta chain). Individuals aged about 18 to 100 years were recruited from 24 US areas. In assigning cohorts, the study relied on participant-reported clinical history. Clones were sequenced by immunoSEQ multiplex PCR, and TCRdb holds only the in-frame ones, with some missing. The table shows approximately 130,000 clones, with around 83% occurring only once. These data originate in a study of blood T cell repertoires in COVID-19. The clonotype originates from a man younger than 40 who had recovered from COVID-19. The specimen was PBMCs or T cells enriched from blood (not recorded which).

The CDR3 is CASSLQVQSRDFMDNEQFF. The CDR3 coding sequence is TGCGCCAGCAGCCTCCAGGTCCAATCCCGGGACTTCATGGACAATGAGCAGTTCTTC. The chain couples TRBV5-1 to TRBJ2-1; tentative D call: TRBD2 (6 bases). Per germline, CDR1 SGHRS and CDR2 YFSETQ. Trimming took off 4 bases at V and 5 bases at J, with 28 bases between the two ends. The CDR3 loop spans 19 amino acids.